The sequence of this T cell receptor beta chain was determined in a study of shared clonotypes between healthy human individuals. TCRdb keeps only in-frame clones here, not all; method: immunoSEQ multiplex PCR. The table includes more than 2 million clones, approximately 94% detected once. Selected positively for CCR7 and CD45RO-negative, naive CD8 cells excluded terminally differentiated effector memory CD45RA+ cells. This sequence originates from a man younger than 30 in good health. The sequencing input was naive CD8+ T cells sorted from blood.

The CDR3 region has the DNA TGTGCCAGCAGTTACGGGGAGTACGAGCAGTACTTC. Protein sequence: CASSYGEYEQYF. V and J are TRBV6-5 and TRBJ2-7, with D possibly being TRBD2 (5 bases). V gave up 2 bases and J gave up 4 bases, with 6 bases separating them. This CDR3 comprises 12 residues. Germline values: CDR1 MNHEY, CDR2 SVGAGI.